The sequence of this TCR beta chain was determined in a study of shared clonotypes between healthy human individuals. The data were produced by immunoSEQ multiplex PCR, yet TCRdb's version contains in-frame clones alone and is incomplete. The table shows millions of clones, with more than 80% occurring only once. The V and J ends lost 4 bases and 0 bases, in that order; junction bases with no gene match: 11. This CDR3 has 19 amino acids. Germline V gene sequence: CDR1 SGHNT, CDR2 YENEEA. Points from the study as a whole: Estimated clonotype richness was generally higher in naive than memory subsets. Clonotype sharing among the donors was expected to vary with sequencing depth.

Concerning this clone: The antigen is not known.

This sequence originates from a man between 18 and 35 years old in good health. Some clones in this sample may be carry-over from other donors' samples. Input material: naive CD4+ T cells from PBMCs. Subset reported: CD45RA+ positively selected. V gene TRBV11-3 combines with J gene TRBJ2-1, with 11 bases fitting TRBD2. The CDR3: CASSSTGTSGLSSYNEQFF. The CDR3 DNA reads as TGTGCCAGCAGCTCTACCGGGACTAGCGGCCTAAGCTCCTACAATGAGCAGTTCTTC.